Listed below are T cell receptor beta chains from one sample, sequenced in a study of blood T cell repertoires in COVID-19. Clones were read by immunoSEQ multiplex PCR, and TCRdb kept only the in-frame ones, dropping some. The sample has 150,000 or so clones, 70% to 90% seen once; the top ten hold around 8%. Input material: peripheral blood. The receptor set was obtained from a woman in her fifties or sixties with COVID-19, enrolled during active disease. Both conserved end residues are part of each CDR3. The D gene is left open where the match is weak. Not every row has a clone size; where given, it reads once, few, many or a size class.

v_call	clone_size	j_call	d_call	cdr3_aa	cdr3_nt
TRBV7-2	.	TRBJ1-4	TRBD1	CASSSGGSDEKLFF	TGTGCCAGCAGCTCAGGGGGCAGCGATGAAAAACTGTTTTTT
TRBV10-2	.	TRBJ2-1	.	CASSDETVLTYNEQFF	TGCGCCAGCAGTGATGAGACAGTCCTAACCTACAATGAGCAGTTCTTC
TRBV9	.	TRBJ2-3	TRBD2	CASSPTWALAGFVTQYF	TGTGCCAGCAGCCCTACATGGGCCTTAGCGGGTTTTGTTACGCAGTATTTT
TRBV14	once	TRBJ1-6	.	CASSQDWDFNSPLHF	TGTGCCAGCAGCCAAGATTGGGACTTTAATTCACCCCTCCACTTT
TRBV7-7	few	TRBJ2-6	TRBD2	CASSSSGGLSGANVLTF	TGTGCCAGCAGCTCCTCGGGAGGGCTCTCTGGGGCCAACGTCCTGACTTTC
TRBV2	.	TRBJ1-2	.	CASSEAPQSYGYTF	TGTGCCAGCAGTGAGGCCCCCCAGTCCTATGGCTACACCTTC
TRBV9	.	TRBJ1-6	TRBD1	CASSLSDRGNSPLHF	TGTGCCAGCAGCCTCTCAGACAGGGGTAATTCACCCCTCCACTTT
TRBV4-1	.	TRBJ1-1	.	CASSQVGTNTEAFF	TGCGCCAGCAGCCAAGTGGGCACCAACACTGAAGCTTTCTTT
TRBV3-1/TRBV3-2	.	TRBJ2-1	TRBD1	CASSQDGTGGEQFF	TGTGCCAGCAGCCAAGATGGGACAGGGGGTGAGCAGTTCTTC
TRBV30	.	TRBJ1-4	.	CAWSWEGTNEKLFF	TGTGCCTGGAGTTGGGAGGGAACTAATGAAAAACTGTTTTTT
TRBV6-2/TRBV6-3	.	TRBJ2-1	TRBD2	CASTPSGGPGEQFF	TGTGCCAGCACCCCAAGCGGGGGCCCGGGGGAGCAGTTCTTC
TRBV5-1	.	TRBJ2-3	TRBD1	CASRQGYSTDTQYF	TGCGCCAGCAGACAGGGGTATAGCACAGATACGCAGTATTTT
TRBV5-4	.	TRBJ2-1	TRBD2	CASSWGTSGGITYNEQFF	TGTGCCAGCAGCTGGGGGACTAGCGGGGGGATAACCTACAATGAGCAGTTCTTC
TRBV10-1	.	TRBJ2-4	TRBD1	CASSDQTGFLGKNIQYF	TGCGCCAGCAGTGACCAGACAGGGTTCCTTGGCAAAAACATTCAGTACTTC
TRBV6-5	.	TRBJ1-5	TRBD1	CASSRNRDRRLAQHF	TGTGCCAGCAGCCGAAACCGGGACAGGAGGTTGGCCCAGCATTTT
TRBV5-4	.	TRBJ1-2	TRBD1	CASSLVTGTEDGYTF	TGTGCCAGCAGCTTGGTCACCGGGACAGAGGATGGCTACACCTTC
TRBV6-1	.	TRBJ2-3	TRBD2	CASSEKAGGGSTDTQYF	TGTGCCAGCAGTGAAAAGGCGGGCGGGGGGAGCACAGATACGCAGTATTTT
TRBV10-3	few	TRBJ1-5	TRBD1	CAISESRTGNNQPQHF	TGTGCCATCAGTGAGTCCCGGACAGGAAACAATCAGCCCCAGCATTTT
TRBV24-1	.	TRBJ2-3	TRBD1	CATQPTTGSDTQYF	TGTGCCACCCAACCAACGACAGGGTCAGATACGCAGTATTTT
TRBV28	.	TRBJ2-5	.	CASSLLLEETQYF	TGTGCCAGCAGTTTGCTACTAGAAGAGACCCAGTACTTC
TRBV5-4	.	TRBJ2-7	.	CASSSTTGSTYEQYF	TGTGCCAGCAGCTCCACGACAGGTTCCACCTACGAGCAGTACTTC
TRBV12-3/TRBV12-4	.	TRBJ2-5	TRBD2	CASSGAGETQYF	TGTGCCAGCAGCGGAGCGGGGGAGACCCAGTACTTC
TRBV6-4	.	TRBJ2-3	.	CASSEETLRAQYF	TGTGCCAGCAGTGAGGAGACGCTGAGGGCGCAGTATTTT
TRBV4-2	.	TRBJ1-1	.	CASSQPHKNTEAFF	TGTGCCAGCAGCCAGCCACATAAGAACACTGAAGCTTTCTTT
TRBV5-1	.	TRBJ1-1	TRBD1	CASSRTGGDNTEAFF	TGCGCCAGCAGCCGGACAGGGGGGGACAACACTGAAGCTTTCTTT
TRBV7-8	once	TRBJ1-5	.	CASSLLVRGDSSNQPQHF	TGTGCCAGCAGCTTATTGGTCAGGGGTGATTCGAGCAATCAGCCCCAGCATTTT
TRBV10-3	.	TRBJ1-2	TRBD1	CATQTGVGYTF	TGTGCCACTCAGACAGGGGTCGGCTACACCTTC
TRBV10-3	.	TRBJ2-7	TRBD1	CATGTARSYEQYF	TGTGCCACTGGGACAGCCCGCTCCTACGAGCAGTACTTC
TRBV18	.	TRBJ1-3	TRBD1	CASSPFDRGSPSGNTIYF	TGTGCCAGCTCACCTTTCGACAGGGGAAGCCCCTCTGGAAACACCATATATTTT
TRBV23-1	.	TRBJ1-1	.	CASTRTDEAFF	TGCGCCAGCACGCGGACAGACGAAGCTTTCTTT
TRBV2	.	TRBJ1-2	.	CASSEIGENYGYTF	TGTGCCAGCAGTGAAATAGGAGAAAACTATGGCTACACCTTC
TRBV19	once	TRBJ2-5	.	CASSIYAGGETQYF	TGTGCCAGTAGTATTTACGCCGGTGGAGAGACCCAGTACTTC
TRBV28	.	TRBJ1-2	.	CASSFRGINYGYTF	TGTGCCAGCAGTTTTCGAGGGATTAACTATGGCTACACCTTC
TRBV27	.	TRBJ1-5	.	CASSPMWAGVGNQPQHF	TGTGCCAGCAGTCCAATGTGGGCTGGCGTTGGCAATCAGCCCCAGCATTTT
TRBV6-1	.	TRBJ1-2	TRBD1	CASSEGTGFGYTF	TGTGCCAGCAGTGAAGGGACAGGGTTTGGCTACACCTTC
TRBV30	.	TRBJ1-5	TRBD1	CAWSGQGDQPQHF	TGTGCCTGGAGTGGACAGGGGGATCAGCCCCAGCATTTT
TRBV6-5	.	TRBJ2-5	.	CASSLTDQETQYF	TGTGCCAGCAGTTTGACAGACCAAGAGACCCAGTACTTC
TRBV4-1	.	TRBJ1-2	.	CASSQSWEGGYYGYTF	TGCGCCAGCAGCCAATCTTGGGAGGGAGGTTACTATGGCTACACCTTC
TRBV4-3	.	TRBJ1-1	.	CASSHQGLTEAFF	TGCGCCAGCAGCCACCAGGGGTTGACTGAAGCTTTCTTT
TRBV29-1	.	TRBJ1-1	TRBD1	CSGAGTGVGTEAFF	TGCAGCGGTGCCGGTACAGGGGTGGGGACTGAAGCTTTCTTT
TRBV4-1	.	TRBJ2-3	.	CASSSRWPDTQYF	TGCGCCAGCAGCTCCCGTTGGCCAGATACGCAGTATTTT
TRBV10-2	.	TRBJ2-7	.	CASSYGDTTYEQYF	TGCGCCAGCAGTTATGGGGACACGACCTACGAGCAGTACTTC
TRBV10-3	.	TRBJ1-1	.	CAISDVTGRATEAFF	TGTGCCATCAGTGATGTAACAGGGAGGGCCACTGAAGCTTTCTTT
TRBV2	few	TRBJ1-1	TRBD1	CASATGGNTEAFF	TGTGCCAGCGCCACAGGGGGCAACACTGAAGCTTTCTTT
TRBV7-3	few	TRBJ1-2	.	CASSLNINYGYTF	TGTGCCAGCAGCTTAAACATTAACTATGGCTACACCTTC
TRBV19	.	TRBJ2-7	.	CASRDGTRTYEQYF	TGTGCCAGTAGGGACGGGACACGCACCTACGAGCAGTACTTC
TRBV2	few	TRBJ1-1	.	CASSEGTVEAFF	TGTGCCAGCAGTGAAGGTACAGTTGAAGCTTTCTTT